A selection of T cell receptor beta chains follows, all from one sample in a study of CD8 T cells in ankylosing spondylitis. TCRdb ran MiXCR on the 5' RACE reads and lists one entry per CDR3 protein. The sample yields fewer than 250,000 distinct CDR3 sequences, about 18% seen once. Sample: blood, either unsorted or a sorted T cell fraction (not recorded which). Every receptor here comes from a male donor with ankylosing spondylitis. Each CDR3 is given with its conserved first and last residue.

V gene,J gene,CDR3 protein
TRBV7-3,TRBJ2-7,CASSSYQGSGEQYF
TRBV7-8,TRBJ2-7,CASSLFQGPSYEQYF
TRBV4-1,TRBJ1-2,CASSQEATSLSVYGYTF
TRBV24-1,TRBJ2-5,CATSDAWTGSQETQYF
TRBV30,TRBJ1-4,CAWQTGAGRGKLFF
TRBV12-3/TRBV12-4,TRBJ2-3,CASTPTGRPSTDTQYF
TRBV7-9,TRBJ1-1,CASSPSGYTEAFF
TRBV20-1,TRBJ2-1,CSARDLDRGSYNEQFF
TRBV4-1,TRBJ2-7,CASSQGVSPQGEQYF
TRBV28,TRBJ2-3,CASNGLAGGDTQYF
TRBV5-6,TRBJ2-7,CASSAGHARYEQYF
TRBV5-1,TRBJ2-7,CASSPEASGSFYEQYF
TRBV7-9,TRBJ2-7,CASSSGNGYEQYF
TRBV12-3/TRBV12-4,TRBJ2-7,CASSFGFAYEQYF
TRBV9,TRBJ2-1,CASSPRWGFLKGNEQFF
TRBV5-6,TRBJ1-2,CASSLAAKDDGYTF
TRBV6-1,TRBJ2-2,CASSTPTGAGTGELFF
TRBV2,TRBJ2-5,CASLPGMQTQYF
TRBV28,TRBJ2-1,CASSLRRGQGEQFF
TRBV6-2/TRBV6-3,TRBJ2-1,CASRTPVAVSNEQFF
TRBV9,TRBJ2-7,CASSVVRSSYEQYF
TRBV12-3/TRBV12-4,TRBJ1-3,CASRPDSYVGNTIYF
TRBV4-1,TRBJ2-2,CASSPGTSGSVVWGELFF
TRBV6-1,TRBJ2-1,CASSETLGQFF
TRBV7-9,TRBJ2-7,CASSPRLSAYEQYF
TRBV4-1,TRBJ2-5,CASSRNVQETQYF
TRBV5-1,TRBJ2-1,CASSSGLAGYDYNEQFF
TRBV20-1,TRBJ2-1,CSARDLSGSADEQFF
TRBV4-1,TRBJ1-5,CASSHPWGNQPQHF
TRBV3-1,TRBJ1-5,CASSPPGGFNQPQHF
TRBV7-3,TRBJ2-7,CASSTRRQVPYEQYF
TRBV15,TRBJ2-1,CATSRTGDSYNEQFF
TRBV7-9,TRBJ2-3,CASSFLAGGNTDTQYF
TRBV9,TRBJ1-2,CASSVERGYGYTF
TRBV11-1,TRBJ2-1,CASSPVLAGGFSLTYNEQFF
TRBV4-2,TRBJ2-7,CASSQADRRVYEQYF
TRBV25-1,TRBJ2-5,CASSDRIAGPYGETQYF
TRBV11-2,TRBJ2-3,CASSEGDPSNTQYF
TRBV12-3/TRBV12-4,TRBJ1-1,CASSILENTEAFF
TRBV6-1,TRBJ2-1,CASSPLRGGGNEQFF
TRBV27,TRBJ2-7,CASSLGSGTSYEQYF
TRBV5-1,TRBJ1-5,CASSLDRLAGQPQHF
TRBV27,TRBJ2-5,CASSTSGPQETQYF
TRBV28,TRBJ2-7,CASSLSSAYSYEQYF
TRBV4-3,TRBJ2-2,CASSQDPYTNTGELFF
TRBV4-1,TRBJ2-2,CASSQDGGSGELFF
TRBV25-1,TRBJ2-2,CASSEYRDTGELFF
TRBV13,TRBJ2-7,CASSAPGTSGFYEQYF
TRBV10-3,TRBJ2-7,CAISDPTSGEQYF